A selection of T cell receptor beta chains follows, all from one sample in a study of T cell responses to AZD1222 COVID-19 vaccine. TCRdb's table, derived via immunoSEQ multiplex PCR, lists solely in-frame clones and lacks some. This table holds roughly 150,000 clones, 87% found once. The material sequenced was peripheral blood, taken 28 days after the second AZD1222 dose. These receptors originate from an adult who received the AZD1222 COVID-19 vaccine. The CDR3 runs from the conserved cysteine through the conserved F or W. A D gene is named only where the DNA matches it firmly. A clone size is listed for some rows: how often the clone was seen (once, few, many), or a class if it is expanded.

v_call	d_call	cdr3_length	j_call	clone_size	cdr3_nt	cdr3_aa
TRBV6-2/TRBV6-3	.	14	TRBJ1-2	.	TGTGCCAGCAGTTCTAGGGGGTTTGGCTATGGCTACACCTTC	CASSSRGFGYGYTF
TRBV14	.	14	TRBJ1-2	.	TGTGCCAGCAGCGCTCAGACACTGAACTATGGCTACACCTTC	CASSAQTLNYGYTF
TRBV5-1	.	15	TRBJ2-5	few	TGCGCCAGCAGCGGGCGGGACAGCATGAAAGAGACCCAGTACTTC	CASSGRDSMKETQYF
TRBV25-1	.	15	TRBJ1-1	once	TGTGCCAGCAGTGAATATTATGGCAGAGACACTGAAGCTTTCTTT	CASSEYYGRDTEAFF
TRBV12-3/TRBV12-4	.	13	TRBJ2-6	.	TGTGCCAGCCAGACTTCGCGGGCCAACGTCCTGACTTTC	CASQTSRANVLTF
TRBV7-9	.	15	TRBJ2-1	.	TGTGCCAGCAGCTTAGAGTGGGATGCCCCCAATGAGCAGTTCTTC	CASSLEWDAPNEQFF
TRBV5-1	TRBD2	16	TRBJ2-3	.	TGCGCCAGCAGCACCCAAGCGGGGGCAAGCACAGATACGCAGTATTTT	CASSTQAGASTDTQYF
TRBV7-9	TRBD1	13	TRBJ1-5	once	TGTGCCAGCAGCCCGACAGGGAATCAGCCCCAGCATTTT	CASSPTGNQPQHF
TRBV5-8	.	15	TRBJ1-1	.	TGTGCCAGCAGCTTGTCTGTCACAGGAAACACTGAAGCTTTCTTT	CASSLSVTGNTEAFF
TRBV7-2	TRBD2	16	TRBJ2-2	.	TGTGCCAGCAGTTCTCCTACTAGCGATGGAACCGGGGAGCTGTTTTTT	CASSSPTSDGTGELFF
TRBV7-2	.	14	TRBJ2-3	.	TGTGCCAGCAGCTTAGCGGGGGAATGGGAAACGCAGTATTTT	CASSLAGEWETQYF
TRBV5-4	TRBD2	17	TRBJ2-1	.	TGTGCCAGCGCGGGGCCTAGCGGGGGGAAAGAAAAGGATGAGCAGTTCTTC	CASAGPSGGKEKDEQFF
TRBV6-1	TRBD1	14	TRBJ1-1	.	TGTGCCAGCAGTGAAGGACAGGGCGGAACTGAAGCTTTCTTT	CASSEGQGGTEAFF
TRBV11-2	TRBD1	12	TRBJ2-7	.	TGTGCCAGCAGCTGGACAGGGACCGAGCAGTACTTC	CASSWTGTEQYF
TRBV7-2	TRBD2	14	TRBJ2-7	.	TGTGCCAGCAGCTCTAGCGGACCCTCCTACGAGCAGTACTTC	CASSSSGPSYEQYF
TRBV18	.	13	TRBJ2-3	.	TGTGCCAGCTCACTGACCCTCACAGATACGCAGTATTTT	CASSLTLTDTQYF
TRBV15	.	17	TRBJ2-2	.	TGTGCCACCAGCAGAGCAGGAGTTGGAGCCTACACCGGGGAGCTGTTTTTT	CATSRAGVGAYTGELFF
TRBV4-1	TRBD2	16	TRBJ2-5	.	TGCGCCAGCAGCCCCGTCGGGCGGGGGGATCAAGAGACCCAGTACTTC	CASSPVGRGDQETQYF
TRBV6-1	.	14	TRBJ1-5	.	TGTGCCAGCAGTGAGGTCCTCAGCAATCAGCCCCAGCATTTT	CASSEVLSNQPQHF
TRBV9	TRBD1	15	TRBJ1-5	.	TGTGCCAGCAGCGTAGGAGGACAGGTAAATCAGCCCCAGCATTTT	CASSVGGQVNQPQHF
TRBV2	.	11	TRBJ2-3	.	TGTGCCAGCCCCCTCGGGGATACGCAGTATTTT	CASPLGDTQYF
TRBV3-1/TRBV3-2	TRBD2	15	TRBJ2-7	.	TGTGCCAGCACCCCCGGTGGGGAGGGGACCTACGAGCAGTACTTC	CASTPGGEGTYEQYF
TRBV5-1	TRBD2	12	TRBJ2-7	.	TGCGCCAGCAGCTGGGGGGGTTACGAGCAGTACTTC	CASSWGGYEQYF
TRBV9	.	15	TRBJ1-6	.	TGTGCCAGCAGCGGGGGAACACCGCTCAATTCACCCCTCCACTTT	CASSGGTPLNSPLHF
TRBV7-2	.	16	TRBJ1-5	once	TGTGCCAGCAGCCCCGCCTCGGGACGGCGAAATCAGCCCCAGCATTTT	CASSPASGRRNQPQHF
TRBV7-2	.	13	TRBJ1-1	.	TGTGCCAGCAGCTTAGAACAGTACACTGAAGCTTTCTTT	CASSLEQYTEAFF
TRBV4-1	.	18	TRBJ2-3	.	TGCGCCAGCAGCCGGACCGGGCCAAAGGGCTGGGGCACAGATACGCAGTATTTT	CASSRTGPKGWGTDTQYF
TRBV27	.	15	TRBJ2-1	few	TGTGCCAGCAGTTACCAGGGGACCTTGTACAATGAGCAGTTCTTC	CASSYQGTLYNEQFF
TRBV9	TRBD1	17	TRBJ1-4	.	TGTGCCAGCAGCGTAGGACAGGGGGCCCTCATAAATGAAAAACTGTTTTTT	CASSVGQGALINEKLFF
TRBV6-1	TRBD2	16	TRBJ2-3	.	TGTGCCAGCAGTGAATGGCGGGGGGCCCGCACAGATACGCAGTATTTT	CASSEWRGARTDTQYF
TRBV20-1	.	15	TRBJ2-3	.	TGCAGTGCTAGTAGGGCCAAAGCCGGTGGAGATACGCAGTATTTT	CSASRAKAGGDTQYF
TRBV27	TRBD1	14	TRBJ1-2	.	TGTGCCAGCAGTCCTCCGGGACAGAGCTATGGCTACACCTTC	CASSPPGQSYGYTF
TRBV29-1	.	14	TRBJ1-1	.	TGCAGCGTTGATCCGGGACTCCAGACCACTGAAGCTTTCTTT	CSVDPGLQTTEAFF
TRBV7-8	.	13	TRBJ2-7	.	TGTGCCAGCAGCTTAAGGACAGACTACGAGCAGTACTTC	CASSLRTDYEQYF
TRBV19	TRBD1	15	TRBJ2-5	.	TGTGCCAGTAGTATAGGAGGGGGCCCTGGGGAGACCCAGTACTTC	CASSIGGGPGETQYF
TRBV7-9	.	14	TRBJ2-7	.	TGTGCCAGCAGCTCCTATCAACAGGGATACGAGCAGTACTTC	CASSSYQQGYEQYF
TRBV6-5	.	15	TRBJ2-7	few	TGTGCCAGCGGGAAGCCGGGTTGGAATCTTTACGAGCAGTACTTC	CASGKPGWNLYEQYF
TRBV4-2	.	14	TRBJ1-2	.	TGTGCCAGCAGCGTTACGCGGGGTCGTGATGGCTACACCTTC	CASSVTRGRDGYTF
TRBV7-9	TRBD1	13	TRBJ2-7	.	TGTGCCAGCACTAAGGGGGCCTCCTACGAGCAGTACTTC	CASTKGASYEQYF
TRBV5-1	.	16	TRBJ2-3	once	TGCGCCAGCAGCGATCCCGTGGGGGCGCTAACAGATACGCAGTATTTT	CASSDPVGALTDTQYF
TRBV7-6	.	15	TRBJ2-1	.	TGTGCCAGCAGCTTAGGTAGCGGTCCAAACCTTGAGCAGTTCTTC	CASSLGSGPNLEQFF
TRBV6-5	.	11	TRBJ2-7	few	TGTGCCAGCAGTTACGAAGGGGATCGGTACTTC	CASSYEGDRYF
TRBV14	.	13	TRBJ2-1	.	TGTGCCAGCAGTAGGCCCTTAAAGCATGAGCAGTTCTTC	CASSRPLKHEQFF
TRBV6-1	.	13	TRBJ2-7	.	TGTGCCAGCAGTGAAGCCCGGGGCTACGAGCAGTACTTC	CASSEARGYEQYF
TRBV6-5	.	14	TRBJ2-7	once	TGTGCCAGCAGTCGCCAGACAACTTCCTACGAGCAGTACTTC	CASSRQTTSYEQYF
TRBV5-1	.	14	TRBJ2-7	few	TGCGCCAGCAGCTTGGCCGGGCAGACCTACGAGCAGTACTTC	CASSLAGQTYEQYF
TRBV4-2	.	15	TRBJ2-7	few	TGTGCCAGCAGCCAAGATCGACCGGGCAGTTACGAGCAGTACTTC	CASSQDRPGSYEQYF
TRBV11-2	.	15	TRBJ1-5	.	TGTGCCAGCAGCGCGAACGAAGGACGGGGCGAGCCCCAGCATTTT	CASSANEGRGEPQHF
TRBV19	.	13	TRBJ2-2	.	TGTGCCAGTAAGCAGTTCTACACCGGGGAGCTGTTTTTT	CASKQFYTGELFF
TRBV11-2	TRBD2	15	TRBJ2-5	.	TGTGCCAGCAGCCCGGGGGAGGGGATCCGCGCAACCCAGTACTTC	CASSPGEGIRATQYF
TRBV18	.	14	TRBJ1-4	.	TGTGCCAGCTCACCACGGGTGGTAGGCGAAAAACTGTTTTTT	CASSPRVVGEKLFF
TRBV21-1	.	18	TRBJ2-2	.	TGTGCCAGCAGCAAAGTAGGTAGCGGGGGAACGAACACCGGGGAGCTGTTTTTT	CASSKVGSGGTNTGELFF
TRBV7-8	TRBD2	16	TRBJ2-1	.	TGTGCCAGCAGCCTATTAGCGGGGGCGACCTACAATGAGCAGTTCTTC	CASSLLAGATYNEQFF
TRBV4-2	TRBD1	17	TRBJ1-6	few	TGTGCCAGCAGCCTAGCCGGGACAGGGGATTCCAATTCACCCCTCCACTTT	CASSLAGTGDSNSPLHF
TRBV5-4	.	15	TRBJ2-5	.	TGTGCCAGCAGCTTGGGTGGTTACGGGGAAGAGACCCAGTACTTC	CASSLGGYGEETQYF
TRBV11-2	.	13	TRBJ2-7	.	TGTGCCAGCAGCTTGACGACGGGTTACGAGCAGTACTTC	CASSLTTGYEQYF
TRBV5-4	.	13	TRBJ2-5	.	TGTGCCAGCAGCTTGGGTCTTCCGGAGACCCAGTACTTC	CASSLGLPETQYF
TRBV18	.	15	TRBJ2-2	.	TGTGCCAGCTCACCCCAGGGACAGAACACCGGGGAGCTGTTTTTT	CASSPQGQNTGELFF
TRBV5-1	TRBD1	14	TRBJ1-2	.	TGCGCCAGCAGCTTCGATACAGGGGGCTATGGCTACACCTTC	CASSFDTGGYGYTF